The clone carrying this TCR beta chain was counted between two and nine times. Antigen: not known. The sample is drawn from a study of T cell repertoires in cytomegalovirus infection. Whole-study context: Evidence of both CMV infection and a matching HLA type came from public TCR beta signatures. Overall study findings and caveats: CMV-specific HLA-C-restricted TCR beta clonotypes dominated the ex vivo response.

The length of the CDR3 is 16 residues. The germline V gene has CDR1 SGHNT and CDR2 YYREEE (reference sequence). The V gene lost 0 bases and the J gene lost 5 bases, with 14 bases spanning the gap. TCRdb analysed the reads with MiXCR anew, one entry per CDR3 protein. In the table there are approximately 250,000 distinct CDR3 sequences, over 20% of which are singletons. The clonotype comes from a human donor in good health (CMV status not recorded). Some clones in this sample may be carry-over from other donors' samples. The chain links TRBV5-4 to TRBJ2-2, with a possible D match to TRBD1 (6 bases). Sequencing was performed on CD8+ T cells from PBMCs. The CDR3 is CASSLAGLRGTGELFF. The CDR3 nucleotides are TGTGCCAGCAGCTTGGCAGGGCTCAGGGGAACCGGGGAGCTGTTTTTT.